The 18 T cell receptor beta chains below come from one sample, sequenced in a study of blood T cell repertoires in COVID-19. Sequenced by immunoSEQ multiplex PCR; TCRdb stores in-frame clones only, minus some. The sample has roughly 350,000 clones; around 87% are singletons. Sequenced input: peripheral blood. The receptor source for this set is a woman in her fifties or sixties with COVID-19, enrolled during active disease.

A few counts support this clone. The chain combines TRBV7-9 with TRBJ2-7; 7 bases line up with TRBD2. J lost 2 bases, V lost 5 bases, and 12 bases had no gene match. There are 16 residues in the CDR3. CDR1 and CDR2 (germline): SEHNR, FQNEAQ (reference sequence). The CDR3 nucleotides read TGTGCCAGCAGCCCCGGTCCGGCGGGGGATACCTACGAGCAGTACTTC. Protein product: CASSPGPAGDTYEQYF.

V usage is TRBV28 and J usage is TRBJ1-1, with D maybe TRBD1 (5 bases). This CDR3 has 15 amino acids. Trimming shortened V by 3 bases and J by 2 bases, and 13 bases separated the two germline ends. Germline V gives CDR1 MDHEN, CDR2 SYDVKM. The CDR3: CASSLQGKGNTEAFF. CDR3 sequence (DNA): TGTGCCAGCAGTTTGCAGGGTAAAGGTAACACTGAAGCTTTCTTT.

The chain combines TRBV3-1 (or the pseudogene TRBV3-2) with TRBJ2-7; TRBD1 is a possible D gene (5 bases). Germline V gene lookup returns CDR1 LGHDT and CDR2 YNNKEL (reference sequence). Trimming took 0 bases from V and 4 from J, leaving 13 bases between them. The CDR3 is made up of 15 amino acids. CDR3 loop: CASSQDRVAEYEQYF. For the CDR3, the DNA is TGTGCCAGCAGCCAAGACAGGGTCGCGGAATACGAGCAGTACTTC.

This chain's CDR3 is CASSGGQGRANEQFF. The DNA of the CDR3 is TGTGCCAGCAGCGGGGGACAGGGCAGAGCCAATGAGCAGTTCTTC. The V gene is TRBV5-4, the J gene TRBJ2-1; 9 nucleotides agree with TRBD1. V dropped 4 bases and J dropped 6; count of bases not matched to a gene: 8. Looked up from germline, CDR1 is SGHNT and CDR2 is YYREEE (reference sequence). The CDR3 loop spans 15 amino acids. Combining the CDR3 with reference TRBV5-4 and TRBJ2-1 gives the whole variable domain ETGVTQSPTHLIKTRGQQVTLRCSSQSGHNTVSWYQQALGQGPQFIFQYYREEENGRGNFPPRFSGLQFPNYSSELNVNALELDDSALYLCASSGGQGRANEQFFGPGTRLTVL.

J is TRBJ1-5 and V is TRBV14, with D maybe TRBD1 (6 bases). From germline, CDR1 is SGHDN and CDR2 FVKESK. This CDR3 has 17 amino acids. Trimming removed 4 bases from V and 0 bases from J, with 16 bases in between. CDR3: CASSLRGQTYSNQPQHF. DNA for the CDR3: TGTGCCAGCAGCCTACGAGGACAGACTTATAGCAATCAGCCCCAGCATTTT.

V gene TRBV5-8 combines with J gene TRBJ2-7; TRBD1 aligns across 7 bases. The germline V gene encodes CDR1 SGHTS and CDR2 YDEGEE. This CDR3 contains 14 residues. V lost 5 bases to trimming and J lost 2 bases; unmatched junction nucleotides: 7. The CDR3 region has the DNA TGTGCCAGCAGTTATACAGGGGTCACCTACGAGCAGTACTTC. It is translated as CASSYTGVTYEQYF.

V usage is TRBV27 and J usage is TRBJ2-7; TRBD1 is a possible D gene (5 bases). CDR3 length: 14 residues. V was cut by 1 base and J by 1 base, with 8 bases left in between. The germline V gene encodes CDR1 MNHEY and CDR2 SMNVEV (reference sequence). The CDR3 DNA follows: TGTGCCAGCAGTTTATGGGGCGTATCCTACGAGCAGTACTTC. Residues: CASSLWGVSYEQYF.

This rearrangement joins TRBV27 to TRBJ2-3, with 9 bases that match TRBD2. After removal of 4 bases from V and 0 bases from J, the junction contained 5 bases not matched to a gene. The CDR3 covers 16 residues. The germline V gene encodes CDR1 MNHEY and CDR2 SMNVEV (reference sequence). The CDR3 nucleotides are TGTGCCAGCAGTTCCCGACTAGCGGCTAGCACAGATACGCAGTATTTT. Translated, it gives CASSSRLAASTDTQYF.

J is TRBJ1-1 and V is TRBV19, with a possible D match to TRBD1 (6 bases). V was clipped by 5 bases and J by 2 bases, with 12 bases between them. Looked up from germline, CDR1 is LNHDA and CDR2 is SQIVND (reference sequence). CDR3 length equals 14 residues. CDR3: CASSPGTPNTEAFF. In DNA, the CDR3 is TGTGCCAGTAGTCCCGGGACACCTAACACTGAAGCTTTCTTT.

The CDR3 bases are TGTGCCAGCAGCCCCCCGGGGGGCTACGAGCAGTACTTC. Its translation: CASSPPGGYEQYF. This sequence joins TRBV5-4 and TRBJ2-7; 7 positions agree with TRBD2. V lost 4 bases to trimming and J lost 3 bases; unmatched junction nucleotides: 4. Germline V gives CDR1 SGHNT, CDR2 YYREEE (reference sequence). The CDR3 is 13 amino acids.

The rearrangement joins TRBV7-9 to TRBJ2-7; 13 nucleotides agree with TRBD2. Germline lookup yields CDR1 SEHNR and CDR2 FQNEAQ (reference sequence). The ends lost 4 bases at V and 3 bases at J; junction bases unmatched: 15. The CDR3 is made up of 19 amino acids. CDR3 DNA: TGTGCCAGCAGCTCCCATAGGGCCGGGACTAGCGGGGACTACTACGAGCAGTACTTC. Translation gives CASSSHRAGTSGDYYEQYF.

This clone has just one count. The gene calls are TRBV27 and TRBJ2-3; weak D call: TRBD1 (6 bases). Germline V lookup: CDR1 MNHEY, CDR2 SMNVEV (reference sequence). Between the trimmed V and J ends, which lost 6 bases and 2 bases, there was a span of 18 bases. The CDR3 is 16 amino acids. CDR3 sequence: CASSLGVRGFTDTQYF. Written as DNA, the CDR3 is TGTGCCAGCAGCCTAGGGGTCAGGGGTTTCACAGATACGCAGTATTTT.

This chain connects TRBV19 to TRBJ2-7; tentatively, D is TRBD2 (6 bases). V lost 5 bases and J lost 5, with 22 bases in between. The CDR3 has 16 residues. CDR1 and CDR2 (germline): LNHDA, SQIVND (reference sequence). The CDR3 protein is CASSPRFGGVADEQYF. For the CDR3, the DNA is TGTGCCAGTAGTCCTCGATTCGGGGGAGTTGCGGACGAGCAGTACTTC. The entire variable domain, with the rest obtained from reference TRBV19 and TRBJ2-7, is as follows: DGGITQSPKYLFRKEGQNVTLSCEQNLNHDAMYWYRQDPGQGLRLIYYSQIVNDFQKGDIAEGYSVSREKKESFPLTVTSAQKNPTAFYLCASSPRFGGVADEQYFGPGTRLTVT.

This chain uses TRBV10-3 with TRBJ1-1, with a tentative D call TRBD1 (5 bases). The germline V and J ends were trimmed by 0 bases and 5 bases, with 13 bases remaining between them. This CDR3 contains 15 residues. Germline V gene sequence: CDR1 ENHRY, CDR2 SYGVKD. This chain's CDR3 is CAISESGGEGTEAFF. CDR3 in DNA: TGTGCCATCAGTGAGTCAGGAGGGGAGGGGACTGAAGCTTTCTTT.

The chain combines TRBV11-3 with TRBJ2-1; 8 positions agree with TRBD1. Germline trimming cut 1 base from V and 6 bases from J; bases unmatched to any gene: 5. Germline values: CDR1 SGHNT, CDR2 YENEEA. This CDR3 has 15 amino acids. The CDR3 loop reads CASSLVQGAGNEQFF. The CDR3 coding sequence is TGTGCCAGCAGCTTAGTTCAGGGGGCTGGCAATGAGCAGTTCTTC.

The gene calls are TRBV30 and TRBJ1-1, with a tentative D call TRBD1 (6 bases). This CDR3 is built from 13 residues. Germline assignment: CDR1 GTSNPN and CDR2 SVGIG (reference sequence). Between the trimmed V and J ends, which lost 4 bases and 3 bases, there was a span of 12 bases. CDR3 region: CAWNARGDTEAFF. In DNA, the CDR3 is TGTGCCTGGAATGCCAGGGGTGACACTGAAGCTTTCTTT.

This clone was picked up a small number of times. V gene TRBV18 combines with J gene TRBJ1-1; 9 nucleotides agree with TRBD1. The germline V gene has CDR1 KGHSH and CDR2 LQKENI. The length of the CDR3 is 13 residues. Trimming removed 6 bases from V and 9 bases from J; junction bases left unmatched: 8. As DNA, the CDR3 is TGTGCCAGCTCGGACCGGGACAGGGTTCAAGCTTTCTTT. Its protein product is CASSDRDRVQAFF.

The chain has TRBV3-1 (or the pseudogene TRBV3-2) and TRBJ1-1; 9 bases agree with TRBD1. J lost 2 bases, V lost 2 bases, and 9 bases had no gene match. This CDR3 is built from 17 residues. Germline-derived CDR1 and CDR2 are LGHDT and YNNKEL (reference sequence). The CDR3 nucleotides read TGTGCCAGCAGCCAAACCGGGACAGGGCCCCTTAACACTGAAGCTTTCTTT. It translates to CASSQTGTGPLNTEAFF.